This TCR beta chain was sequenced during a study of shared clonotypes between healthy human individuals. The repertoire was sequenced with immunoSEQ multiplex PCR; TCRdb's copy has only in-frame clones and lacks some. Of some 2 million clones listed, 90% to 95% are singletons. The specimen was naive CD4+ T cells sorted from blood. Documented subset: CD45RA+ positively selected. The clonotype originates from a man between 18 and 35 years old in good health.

The CDR3: CASSFGPGMSSPLHF. The CDR3 bases are TGTGCCAGCAGCTTTGGGCCGGGGATGAGTTCACCCCTCCACTTT. The rearrangement joins TRBV7-2 to TRBJ1-6; unclear D gene. Germline CDR1 is SGHTA and CDR2 is FQGNSA. V lost 3 bases and J lost 9, with 15 bases in between. This CDR3 contains 15 residues. Supplemented by reference TRBV7-2 and TRBJ1-6, the full variable domain reads GAGVSQSPSNKVTEKGKDVELRCDPISGHTALYWYRQSLGQGLEFLIYFQGNSAPDKSGLPSDRFSAERTGGSVSTLTIQRTQQEDSAVYLCASSFGPGMSSPLHFGNGTRLTVT.